The T cell receptor (beta chain) under discussion was sequenced for a study of T cell responses to AZD1222 COVID-19 vaccine. This clone was seen a few times. Its antigen is still unknown. The junction shows a germline mismatch at one end, possibly a read error. CDR1 SSHAT and CDR2 FNYEAQ come from the germline V gene (reference sequence). The CDR3 loop spans 15 amino acids. The method was immunoSEQ multiplex PCR; TCRdb's version includes in-frame clones alone and lacks a portion of them. Of fewer than 150,000 clones listed, approximately 90% are singletons. Regarding the study as a whole: The sample set comprised mostly white British donors with more females, and clonal diversity was possibly underestimated. Within unmutated variant regions lay the reported targets of nearly half of spike-specific TCRs. Repertoires were obtained only post-peak T cell response.

This chain uses TRBV7-7 with TRBJ2-1; 13 bases are a match to TRBD2. This clonotype originated in an adult in good health. The specimen comprised peripheral blood, sampled on day 0 of AZD1222 vaccination. CDR3: CASSVLAGGYNEQFF. DNA for the CDR3: TGTGCTAGCAGCGTACTAGCGGGAGGGTACAATGAGCAGTTCTTC.